The sequence of this T cell receptor (beta chain) was determined in a study of CD8 T cells in ankylosing spondylitis. Broader study findings: What seemed typical of ankylosing spondylitis blood was a TCR beta motif built from 8 or 9 highly homologous variants. As reported, disease-linked clones showed significant enrichment in matched ankylosing spondylitis synovial fluid.

Between the trimmed V and J ends, which lost 5 bases and 4 bases, there was a span of 9 bases. Germline assignment: CDR1 SEHNR and CDR2 FQNEAQ (reference sequence). There are 13 residues in the CDR3. This clonotype was seen a few times. The antigen is unknown. Each CDR3 protein is one row after TCRdb ran MiXCR on the 5' RACE reads. The top ten clones hold less than 0.65% of a sample with about 800,000 distinct CDR3 sequences, roughly 10% of them seen once. Material: blood, either unsorted or a sorted T cell fraction (not recorded which). J is TRBJ2-1 and V is TRBV7-9; a possible D gene is TRBD1 (5 bases). The source is a male donor with ankylosing spondylitis. The CDR3 reads CASSPTAYNEQFF. DNA of the CDR3: TGTGCCAGCAGCCCGACAGCTTACAATGAGCAGTTCTTC.